This TCR beta chain was identified during a study of OX40 agonist ivuxolimab in advanced cancers. TCRdb's table, derived via immunoSEQ multiplex PCR, lists solely in-frame clones and lacks some. The table has about 62,000 clones, 70% to 80% seen once; the top ten hold roughly a tenth. Trimming removed 1 base from V and 0 bases from J, with 7 bases in between. CDR3 length: 14 residues. CDR1 is SGHDN, CDR2 FVKESK, per germline. This sequence originates from an adult with an advanced solid tumor such as melanoma, head and neck, liver or kidney cancer. The rearrangement links TRBV14 to TRBJ2-7; TRBD1 might be the D (5 bases). The sequenced sample was CD4+ or CD8+ T cells sorted from blood, obtained in a trial of the OX40 agonist ivuxolimab. The chain's CDR3 is CASSQGQFSYEQYF. Here the CDR3 DNA reads TGTGCCAGCAGCCAAGGACAGTTCTCCTACGAGCAGTACTTC.